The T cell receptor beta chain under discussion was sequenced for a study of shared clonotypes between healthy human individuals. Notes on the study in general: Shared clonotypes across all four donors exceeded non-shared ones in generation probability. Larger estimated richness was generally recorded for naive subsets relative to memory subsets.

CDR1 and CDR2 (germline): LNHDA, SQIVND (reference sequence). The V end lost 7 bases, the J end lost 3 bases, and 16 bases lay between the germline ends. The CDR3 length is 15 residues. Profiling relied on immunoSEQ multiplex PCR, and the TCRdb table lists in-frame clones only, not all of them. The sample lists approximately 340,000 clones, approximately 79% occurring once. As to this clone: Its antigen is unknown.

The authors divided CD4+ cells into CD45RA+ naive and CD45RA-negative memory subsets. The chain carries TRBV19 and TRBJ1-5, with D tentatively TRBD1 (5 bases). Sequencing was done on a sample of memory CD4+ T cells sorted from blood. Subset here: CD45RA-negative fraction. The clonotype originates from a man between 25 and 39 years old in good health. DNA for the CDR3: TGTGCCAGTACTCGGGACGGACTGGACAATCAGCCCCAGCATTTT. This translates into CASTRDGLDNQPQHF.